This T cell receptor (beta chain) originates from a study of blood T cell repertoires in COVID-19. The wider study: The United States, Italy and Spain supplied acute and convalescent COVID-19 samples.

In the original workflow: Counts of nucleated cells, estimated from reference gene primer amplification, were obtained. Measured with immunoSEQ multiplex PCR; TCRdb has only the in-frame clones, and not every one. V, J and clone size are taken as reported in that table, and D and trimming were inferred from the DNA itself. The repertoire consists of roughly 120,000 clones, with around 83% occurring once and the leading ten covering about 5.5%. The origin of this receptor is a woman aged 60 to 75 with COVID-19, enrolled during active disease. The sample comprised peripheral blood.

The CDR3 DNA is TGTGCCAGCAGCCCGCGCACACAGGGTTTCGCGAACACCGGGGAGCTGTTTTTT. This codes for CASSPRTQGFANTGELFF. The genes are TRBV7-9 and TRBJ2-2; D perhaps matches TRBD1 (6 bases). Germline CDR1 reads SEHNR; CDR2 reads FQNEAQ (reference sequence). V was clipped by 5 bases and J by 0 bases, with 19 bases between them. This CDR3 comprises 18 residues.